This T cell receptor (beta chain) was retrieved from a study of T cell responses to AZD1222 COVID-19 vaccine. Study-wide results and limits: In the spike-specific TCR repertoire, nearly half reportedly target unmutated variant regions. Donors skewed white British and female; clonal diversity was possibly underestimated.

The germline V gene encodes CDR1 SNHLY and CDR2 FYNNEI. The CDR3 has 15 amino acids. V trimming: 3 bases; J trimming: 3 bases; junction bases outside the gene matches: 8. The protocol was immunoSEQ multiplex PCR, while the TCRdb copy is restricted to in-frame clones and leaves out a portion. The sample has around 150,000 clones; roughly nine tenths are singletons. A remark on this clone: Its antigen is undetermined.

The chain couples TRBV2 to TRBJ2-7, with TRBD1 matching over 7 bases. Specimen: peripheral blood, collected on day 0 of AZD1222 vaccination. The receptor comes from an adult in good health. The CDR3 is CASSEKGASFYEQYF. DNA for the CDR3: TGTGCCAGCAGTGAGAAGGGGGCAAGCTTCTACGAGCAGTACTTC.